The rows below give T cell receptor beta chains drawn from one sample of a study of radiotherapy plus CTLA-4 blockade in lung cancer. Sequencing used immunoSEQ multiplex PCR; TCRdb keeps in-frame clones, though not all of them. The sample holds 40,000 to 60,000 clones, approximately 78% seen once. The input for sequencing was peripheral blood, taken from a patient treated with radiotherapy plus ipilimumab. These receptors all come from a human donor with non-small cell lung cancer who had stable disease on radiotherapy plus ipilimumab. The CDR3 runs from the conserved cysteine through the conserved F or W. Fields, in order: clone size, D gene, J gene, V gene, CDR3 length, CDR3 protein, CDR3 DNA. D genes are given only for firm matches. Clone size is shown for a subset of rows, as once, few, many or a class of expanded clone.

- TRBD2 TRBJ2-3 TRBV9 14 CASRGLVETDTQYF TGTGCCAGCAGGGGACTAGTGGAAACAGATACGCAGTATTTT
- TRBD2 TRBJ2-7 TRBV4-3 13 CASSQKRGYEQYF TGCGCCAGCAGCCAAAAGCGGGGTTACGAGCAGTACTTC
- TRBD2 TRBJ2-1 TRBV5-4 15 CASTTGLHSYNEQFF TGTGCCAGCACGACGGGACTACACTCCTACAATGAGCAGTTCTTC
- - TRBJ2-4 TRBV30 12 CAWSEGSRIQYF TGTGCCTGGTCGGAGGGGTCGCGCATTCAGTACTTC
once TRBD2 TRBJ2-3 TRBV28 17 CASSPPGLAGAVDTQYF TGTGCCAGCAGTCCGCCGGGACTAGCGGGAGCTGTAGATACGCAGTATTTT
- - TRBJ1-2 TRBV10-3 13 CAISERGENGYTF TGTGCCATCAGTGAACGGGGGGAGAATGGCTACACCTTC
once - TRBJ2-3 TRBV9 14 CASSETGILNTQYF TGTGCCAGCAGCGAAACAGGGATTCTCAATACGCAGTATTTT
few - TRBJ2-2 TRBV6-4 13 CASSEGDTGELFF TGTGCCAGCAGTGAAGGGGACACCGGGGAGCTGTTTTTT
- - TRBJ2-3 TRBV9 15 CASSVDHRETDTQYF TGTGCCAGCAGCGTAGACCACAGGGAAACAGATACGCAGTATTTT
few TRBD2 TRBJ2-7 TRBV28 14 CATLASGRSYEQYF TGTGCCACCTTGGCTAGCGGGAGATCCTACGAGCAGTACTTC
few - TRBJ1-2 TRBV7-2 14 CASSLSEVNYGYTF TGTGCCAGCAGCTTATCAGAGGTTAACTATGGCTACACCTTC
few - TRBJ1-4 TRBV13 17 CASSSPQGTIGNEKLFF TGTGCCAGCAGCAGTCCTCAGGGTACAATCGGTAATGAAAAACTGTTTTTT
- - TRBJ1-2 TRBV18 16 CASSPGRGEANYGYTF TGTGCCAGCTCACCAGGGCGGGGAGAAGCTAACTATGGCTACACCTTC
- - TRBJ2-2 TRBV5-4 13 CASRLANTGELFF TGTGCCAGCCGACTAGCGAACACCGGGGAGCTGTTTTTT
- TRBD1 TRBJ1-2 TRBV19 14 CASSTRTGGDGYTF TGTGCCAGTAGTACAAGGACAGGGGGCGATGGCTACACCTTC
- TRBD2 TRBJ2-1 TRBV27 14 CASSSGLAGNEQFF TGTGCCAGCAGTTCGGGACTAGCGGGAAATGAGCAGTTCTTC
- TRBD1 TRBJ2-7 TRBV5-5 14 CASSKTRTGGEQYF TGTGCCAGCAGCAAAACTAGGACAGGGGGCGAGCAGTACTTC
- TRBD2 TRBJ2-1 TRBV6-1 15 CASDVLAGEVREQFF TGTGCCAGCGACGTACTAGCGGGAGAGGTTCGAGAGCAGTTCTTC
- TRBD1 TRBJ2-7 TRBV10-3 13 CAISGTGGYEQYF TGTGCCATCAGTGGGACAGGGGGCTACGAGCAGTACTTC
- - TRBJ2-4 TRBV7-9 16 CASSSPGQLAKNIQYF TGTGCCAGCAGCTCCCCAGGCCAACTAGCCAAAAACATTCAGTACTTC
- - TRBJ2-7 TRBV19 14 CASSFGLGPYEQYF TGTGCCAGTAGCTTTGGTTTGGGGCCTTACGAGCAGTACTTC
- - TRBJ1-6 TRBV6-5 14 CASSYSTGNSPLHF TGTGCCAGCAGTTACTCCACAGGGAATTCACCCCTCCACTTT
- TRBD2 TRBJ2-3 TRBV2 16 CASSALAGVGTDTQYF TGTGCCAGCAGTGCACTAGCGGGAGTGGGCACAGATACGCAGTATTTT
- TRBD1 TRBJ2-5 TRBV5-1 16 CASSTGPQGRQETQYF TGCGCCAGCAGCACCGGCCCACAGGGGAGACAAGAGACCCAGTACTTC
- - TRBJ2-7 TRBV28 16 CASSLAEAGNSYEQYF TGTGCCAGCAGTTTAGCGGAGGCGGGAAACTCCTACGAGCAGTACTTC
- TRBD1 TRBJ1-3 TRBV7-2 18 CASSLNRQGAISGNTIYF TGTGCCAGCAGCTTAAATCGACAGGGGGCTATCTCTGGAAACACCATATATTTT
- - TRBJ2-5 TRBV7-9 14 CASSLDRLQETQYF TGTGCCAGCAGCTTAGACCGACTACAAGAGACCCAGTACTTC
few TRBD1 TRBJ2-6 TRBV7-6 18 CASSRSGQGFTGANVLTF TGTGCCAGCAGCCGTTCTGGACAGGGGTTTACCGGGGCCAACGTCCTGACTTTC
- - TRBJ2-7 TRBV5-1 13 CASSLRRAYEQYF TGCGCCAGCAGCTTGCGGCGGGCCTACGAGCAGTACTTC
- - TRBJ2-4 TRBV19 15 CASSRSALAKNIQYF TGTGCCAGTAGTCGCAGCGCTCTAGCCAAAAACATTCAGTACTTC
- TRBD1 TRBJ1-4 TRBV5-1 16 CASSSGLDRETEKLFF TGCGCCAGCAGCTCGGGCCTAGACAGGGAAACTGAAAAACTGTTTTTT
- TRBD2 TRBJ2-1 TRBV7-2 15 CASSPTSGRGHEQFF TGTGCCAGCAGCCCGACTAGCGGGAGGGGGCATGAGCAGTTCTTC
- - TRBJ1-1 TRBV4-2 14 CASSHNSQNTEAFF TGTGCCAGCAGCCATAACAGTCAAAACACTGAAGCTTTCTTT
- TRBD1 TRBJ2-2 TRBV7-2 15 CASSPTGQGVGELFF TGTGCCAGCAGCCCGACGGGACAGGGGGTCGGGGAGCTGTTTTTT
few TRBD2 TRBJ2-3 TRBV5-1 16 CASSTGLAGYPDTQYF TGCGCCAGCAGCACGGGACTAGCGGGATACCCAGATACGCAGTATTTT